This TCR beta chain was found in a study of T cell responses to AZD1222 COVID-19 vaccine. Regarding the study as a whole: The study identified only five to seven AZD1222 recipients as seropositive at baseline. The donor group comprised mostly white British people and more females; the analysis possibly underestimated clonal diversity. Two AZD1222 doses significantly raised spike-specific TCR breadth and depth over controls.

The data were produced by immunoSEQ multiplex PCR, yet TCRdb's version contains in-frame clones alone and is incomplete. The sample yields around 130,000 clones, nearly 90% seen once. Turning to this clone: The antigen remains undetermined.

Samples with a second dose at about 4 or about 12 weeks were pooled together. V was cut by 5 bases and J by 2 bases, with 10 bases left in between. CDR3 length: 14 residues. CDR1 and CDR2 from the germline V gene are MNHEY and SMNVEV (reference sequence). Sequences were derived from peripheral blood, sampled 28 days after the second AZD1222 dose. This TCR was sampled from an adult who received the AZD1222 COVID-19 vaccine. V is TRBV27 and J is TRBJ2-1; D remains unclear. CDR3 coding DNA: TGTGCCAGCAGTCCTACGGGCCCCTACAATGAGCAGTTCTTC. It is translated as CASSPTGPYNEQFF.